Listed here are 4 T cell receptor beta chains from one sample, sequenced in a study of technical replicates of blood from several donors. Method: immunoSEQ multiplex PCR; TCRdb's copy keeps in-frame clones and lacks some. The profile shows over 60,000 clones, roughly 93% of them singletons. Sequenced sample: T cells isolated from PBMCs. The receptor source for this set is a human donor in good health.

J is TRBJ2-7 and V is TRBV28; D is ambiguous. Germline-derived CDR1 and CDR2 are MDHEN and SYDVKM. The V gene lost 2 bases and the J gene lost 4 bases, with 15 bases spanning the gap. The CDR3 spans 15 residues. CDR3 sequence reads: CASSLIASTAYEQYF. CDR3 nucleotide sequence: TGTGCCAGCAGTTTAATTGCCTCAACAGCTTACGAGCAGTACTTC. Complete variable domain (other parts from reference TRBV28 and TRBJ2-7): DVKVTQSSRYLVKRTGEKVFLECVQDMDHENMFWYRQDPGLGLRLIYFSYDVKMKEKGDIPEGYSVSREKKERFSLILESASTNQTSMYLCASSLIASTAYEQYFGPGTRLTVT.

The chain uses TRBV7-6 and TRBJ2-5, with a weak D call TRBD2 (7 bases). The CDR3 has 15 amino acids. The germline CDR1 and CDR2 sequences are SGHVS and FNYEAQ. V gave up 3 bases and J gave up 1 base, with 12 bases separating them. The CDR3: CASSFSAGAQETQYF. The CDR3 DNA sequence: TGTGCCAGCAGCTTTTCGGCGGGGGCCCAAGAGACCCAGTACTTC.

V and J are TRBV5-6 and TRBJ1-1, with 7 bases matching TRBD1. CDR1 is SGHDT and CDR2 is YYEEEE in the germline V gene. V was clipped by 3 bases and J by 5 bases; unmatched bases: 7. The CDR3 sequence is 14 residues long. The CDR3 nucleotides are TGTGCCAGCAGCTGGCAGACAGGGTGGACTGAAGCTTTCTTT. Amino acid sequence: CASSWQTGWTEAFF.

This clone has just a few counts. V is TRBV29-1 and J is TRBJ1-1; D remains ambiguous. The CDR3 spans 12 residues. Germline CDR1 and CDR2: SQVTM and ANQGSEA. Trimming took off 4 bases at V and 2 bases at J, with 8 bases between the two ends. The CDR3 DNA is TGCAGCGTTGGCGGCCTAAACACTGAAGCTTTCTTT. Translating gives CSVGGLNTEAFF.